This T cell receptor beta chain was obtained from a study of T-cell memory formation after mild COVID-19. With regard to this clonotype: Its specificity is not known.

Constant-segment primers were used for 5'RACE, and the resulting TCR alpha and TCR beta cDNA libraries carried sample barcodes and UMIs. One entry per CDR3 protein results from TCRdb running MiXCR on the 5' RACE reads. Among hundreds of thousands of distinct CDR3 sequences listed, around 30% were seen once. Broader study findings: There were some responding clones in pre-infection memory, which suggested that cross-reactive memory had joined. Whether second-wave clones peaking at day 37 were SARS-CoV-2 specific went unconfirmed.

The sequence derives from an adult woman who had mild COVID-19 (a few samples of this study predate the infection). Cell type and time point are not known. Material: PBMCs or a T cell subset sorted from them (not recorded which).

This chain's CDR3 is CASSFGTSGRIRAYEQYF. CDR3 nucleotide sequence: TGTGCCAGCAGCTTCGGGACTAGCGGGAGAATCAGGGCCTACGAGCAGTACTTC. The rearrangement joins TRBV11-1 to TRBJ2-7, with TRBD2 matching over 14 bases. The V gene end was trimmed by 3 bases and the J gene end by 2 bases; junction bases not matched to a gene: 9. This CDR3 has 18 amino acids. CDR1 is SGHAT, CDR2 FQDESV, per germline (reference sequence).